These 9 T cell receptor beta chains came from one sample sequenced in a study of blood T cell repertoires in COVID-19. Here immunoSEQ multiplex PCR was the method, and the copy in TCRdb shows in-frame clones only, minus some. The table lists approximately 260,000 clones, around 86% of them singletons. Sequencing was performed on peripheral blood. The receptors derive from a man aged 45-65 years with acute or convalescent COVID-19.

CDR3 DNA: TGTGCCAGCAGCCAAAACGCCGAGATATCACCCCTCCACTTT. Amino acids: CASSQNAEISPLHF. The chain has TRBV14 and TRBJ1-6; D is ambiguous. The ends were cut back, 2 bases at V and 10 bases at J, with 12 bases in the middle. Looked up from germline, CDR1 is SGHDN and CDR2 is FVKESK. The CDR3 sequence is 14 residues long.

V is TRBV10-3 and J is TRBJ2-7; the D gene is possibly TRBD2 (6 bases). Germline loops: CDR1 ENHRY, CDR2 SYGVKD. Between the trimmed V and J ends, which lost 6 bases and 5 bases, there was a span of 14 bases. CDR3 length: 13 amino acids. CDR3 sequence: CAIRTGALDEQYF. In DNA, the CDR3 is TGTGCCATCAGGACGGGAGCTCTGGACGAGCAGTACTTC.

This clone occurred a few times. This chain connects TRBV11-2 to TRBJ1-2; 9 nucleotides align to TRBD1. V was pared by 5 bases and J by 2 bases, with 9 bases of the junction left unmatched. The V gene's germline CDR1 is SGHAT and CDR2 FQNNGV. This CDR3 region has 16 residues. In DNA, the CDR3 is TGTGCCAGCAGCGGTGCCGGTGGACAGGGGAACTATGGCTACACCTTC. This encodes CASSGAGGQGNYGYTF.

The CDR3 DNA is TGTGCCAGCAGCCTCGCCGAGGTTGGCGAGCAGTACTTC. It specifies CASSLAEVGEQYF. The V call is TRBV7-9, the J call TRBJ2-7; D gene uncertain. Trimming shortened V by 5 bases and J by 6 bases, and 14 bases separated the two germline ends. CDR3 length: 13 residues. Germline assignment: CDR1 SEHNR and CDR2 FQNEAQ (reference sequence).

This clone appeared a single time. The chain joins TRBV12-3 or TRBV12-4 to TRBJ1-1, with TRBD1 matching over 7 bases. V dropped 0 bases and J dropped 11; count of bases not matched to a gene: 6. CDR3 length: 13 amino acids. CDR3 DNA: TGTGCCAGCAGTTTAGCGCAGGGGGGTAGCGCTTTCTTT. It is translated as CASSLAQGGSAFF.

This chain uses TRBV10-3 with TRBJ2-7, with D perhaps TRBD2 (7 bases). Trimming shortened V by 3 bases and J by 6 bases, and 12 bases separated the two germline ends. Germline CDR1 is ENHRY and CDR2 is SYGVKD. This CDR3 is 13 amino acids long. The CDR3 region is CAISDEGGGEQYF. In nucleotides, the CDR3 is TGTGCCATCAGTGATGAGGGGGGGGGCGAGCAGTACTTC.

In its sample, this clone was seen a few times. V is TRBV7-2 and J is TRBJ2-3; 7 bases align to TRBD2. From germline, CDR1 is SGHTA and CDR2 FQGNSA. V shed 3 bases and J 8 bases; nucleotides not matched to a gene: 14. The CDR3 totals 16 residues. Here the CDR3 reads CASSLEGTTRRGTQYF. CDR3 DNA: TGTGCCAGCAGCTTGGAAGGGACTACTCGGCGGGGTACGCAGTATTTT.

This chain uses TRBV6-1 with TRBJ1-5; no reliable D call. In germline, CDR1 is MNHNS, CDR2 SASEGT. Trimming shortened V by 2 bases and J by 4 bases, and 12 bases separated the two germline ends. This CDR3 is built from 15 residues. The CDR3 region has the DNA TGTGCCAGCAGTGAATCCGGAGGGAGGAATCAGCCCCAGCATTTT. Protein product: CASSESGGRNQPQHF.

The gene calls are TRBV10-1 and TRBJ1-1, with 9 bases that match TRBD1. J lost 7 bases, V lost 8 bases, and 8 bases had no gene match. The germline V gene encodes CDR1 WNHNN and CDR2 SYGVQD (reference sequence). CDR3 length: 13 amino acids. The CDR3 DNA is TGCGCCAGCCGGGGGGGACAGGGCAGTGAAGCTTTCTTT. It specifies CASRGGQGSEAFF.